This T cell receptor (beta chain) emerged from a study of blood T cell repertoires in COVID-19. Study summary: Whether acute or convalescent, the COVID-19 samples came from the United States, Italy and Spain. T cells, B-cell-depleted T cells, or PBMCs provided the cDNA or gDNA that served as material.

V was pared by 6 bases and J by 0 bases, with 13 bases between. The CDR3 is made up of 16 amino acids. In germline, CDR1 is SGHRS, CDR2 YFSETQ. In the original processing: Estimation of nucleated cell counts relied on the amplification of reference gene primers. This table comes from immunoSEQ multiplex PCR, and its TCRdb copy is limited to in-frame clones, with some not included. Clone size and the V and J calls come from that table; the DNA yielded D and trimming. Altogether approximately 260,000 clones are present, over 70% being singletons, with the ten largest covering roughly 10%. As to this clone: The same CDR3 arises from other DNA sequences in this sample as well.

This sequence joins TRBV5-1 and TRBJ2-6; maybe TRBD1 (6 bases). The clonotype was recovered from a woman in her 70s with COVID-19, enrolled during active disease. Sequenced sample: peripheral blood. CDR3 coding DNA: TGCGCCAGCACCCAGGACAGCTTCTCTGGGGCCAACGTCCTGACTTTC. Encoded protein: CASTQDSFSGANVLTF.